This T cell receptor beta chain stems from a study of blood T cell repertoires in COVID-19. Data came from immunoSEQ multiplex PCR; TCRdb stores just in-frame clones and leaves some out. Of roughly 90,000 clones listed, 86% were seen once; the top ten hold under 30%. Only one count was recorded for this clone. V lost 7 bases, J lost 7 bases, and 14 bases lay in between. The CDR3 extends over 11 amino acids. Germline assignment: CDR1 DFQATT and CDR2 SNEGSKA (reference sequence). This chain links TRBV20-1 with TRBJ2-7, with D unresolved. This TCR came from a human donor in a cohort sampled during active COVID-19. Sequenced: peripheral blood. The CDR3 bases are TGCAGTGTCGAAACTTCGCGGGAGCAGTACTTC. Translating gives CSVETSREQYF.